These T cell receptor beta chains were read from a single sample in a study of blood T cell repertoires in COVID-19. Using immunoSEQ multiplex PCR, the repertoire was profiled, and TCRdb retains in-frame clones only, with some absent. The data hold over 150,000 clones, with roughly 90% observed a single time. Source material: peripheral blood. Receptors originate from a middle-aged man with COVID-19, enrolled during active disease. Each CDR3 is given with its conserved first and last residue. Each record gives: J gene, V gene, clone size, D gene, CDR3 DNA, CDR3 protein. The D gene is left open where the match is weak. Where a row states a size, it is once, few, many or the class of an expanded clone; other rows omit it.

TRBJ2-2,TRBV9,NA,NA,TGTGCCAGCAGCGTAGCGAGCAGGGGCACCGGGGAGCTGTTTTTT,CASSVASRGTGELFF
TRBJ1-4,TRBV4-2,few,NA,TGTGCCAGCAGCCACGCCGCTGACAGGTGGGGTAATGAAAAACTGTTTTTT,CASSHAADRWGNEKLFF
TRBJ2-7,TRBV5-8,NA,TRBD1,TGTGCCAGCAGCACCGGGACAGTCTCATCTCGGTACTTC,CASSTGTVSSRYF
TRBJ1-4,TRBV18,once,TRBD1,TGTGCCAGCTCACACGGACAGGGTTATGAAAAACTGTTTTTT,CASSHGQGYEKLFF
TRBJ1-5,TRBV4-1,NA,TRBD1,TGCGCCAGCAGCCCAGATGGGACAGAGAATCAGCCCCAGCATTTT,CASSPDGTENQPQHF
TRBJ2-3,TRBV7-3,NA,TRBD2,TGTGCCAGCAGCTTCGTGGCGGGGGGCGGTACAGATACGCAGTATTTT,CASSFVAGGGTDTQYF
TRBJ1-5,TRBV7-2,NA,TRBD1,TGTGCCAGCCAACAGACAGGGAGGAATCAGCCCCAGCATTTT,CASQQTGRNQPQHF
TRBJ2-7,TRBV19,NA,NA,TGTGCCAGTAGTAGCCGGGATTACTCCTACGAGCAGTACTTC,CASSSRDYSYEQYF
TRBJ2-7,TRBV11-2,many,TRBD2,TGTGCCAGCAGCGACGGGACTAGCGGGGGCCACGAGCAGTACTTC,CASSDGTSGGHEQYF
TRBJ2-5,TRBV20-1,NA,TRBD1,TGCAGTGCTAGTCGGACTGTGACAGGGGAGACCCAGTACTTC,CSASRTVTGETQYF
TRBJ1-6,TRBV11-2,NA,NA,TGTGCCAGCAGCCCCGACCCCGACAGGTTCCCTCGGCCCCTCCACTTT,CASSPDPDRFPRPLHF
TRBJ1-2,TRBV6-5,NA,NA,TGTGCCAGCGGGCGAGGGCTTTTTGAGTATGGCTACACCTTC,CASGRGLFEYGYTF
TRBJ2-1,TRBV18,NA,TRBD1,TGTGCCAGCTCACCGTTTTCCGTTTCCGGGACAGGGGTTGAGAATGAGCAGTTCTTC,CASSPFSVSGTGVENEQFF
TRBJ1-4,TRBV6-5,NA,NA,TGTGCCGGACCCACCGGGACATATCGGGTTGAAAAACTGTTTTTT,CAGPTGTYRVEKLFF
TRBJ2-1,TRBV24-1,NA,TRBD1,TGTGCCACCAGTGATCCTGGACAGGGCAATGAGCAGTTCTTC,CATSDPGQGNEQFF
TRBJ2-7,TRBV6-5,NA,NA,TGTGCCAGCAGTTACTCTAACTACCCCCTAAGCGACGAGCAGTACTTC,CASSYSNYPLSDEQYF
TRBJ2-5,TRBV5-1,NA,TRBD1,TGCGCCAGCAGCCCGGGTCCCCGGGACAGCGAGGGAGAGACCCAGTACTTC,CASSPGPRDSEGETQYF
TRBJ2-7,TRBV14,NA,NA,TGTGCCAGCACTCCAATGGGGGCTGGCTCCTACGAGCAGTACTTC,CASTPMGAGSYEQYF
TRBJ2-1,TRBV6-6,NA,TRBD2,TGTGCCAGCAGTTCCATCGGGGGGGCCTACAATGAGCAGTTCTTC,CASSSIGGAYNEQFF
TRBJ2-5,TRBV10-3,NA,TRBD1,TGTGCCATCAGTGAGTCAGGACAGGGCTCTAGGGAGACCCAGTACTTC,CAISESGQGSRETQYF
TRBJ1-1,TRBV5-5,NA,TRBD1,TGTGCCAGCAGCCCAGGACAGGGCCTAGAAGCTTTCTTT,CASSPGQGLEAFF
TRBJ2-1,TRBV6-1,NA,TRBD2,TGTGCCAGCAGTGAATGGGCTAGCGGGGGGGCGGATGAGCAGTTCTTC,CASSEWASGGADEQFF
TRBJ1-6,TRBV6-5,NA,NA,TGTGCCAGCAGTTACAACAGGGCCGGTAATTCACCCCTCCACTTT,CASSYNRAGNSPLHF
TRBJ2-1,TRBV5-1,NA,NA,TGCGCCAGCAGCTACCCGCGAGAGAACAATGAGCAGTTCTTC,CASSYPRENNEQFF
TRBJ2-7,TRBV6-5,NA,NA,TGTGCCAGCAGCCCGGCGGGACAGACCTACGAGCAGTACTTC,CASSPAGQTYEQYF
TRBJ2-3,TRBV4-2,NA,TRBD2,TGTGCCAGCAGCCAAGAACTAGCGGGGGGCACAGATACGCAGTATTTT,CASSQELAGGTDTQYF
TRBJ1-4,TRBV6-1,NA,NA,TGTGCCAGCAGAAGACAGGATCTGAATGAAAAACTGTTTTTT,CASRRQDLNEKLFF
TRBJ2-7,TRBV11-2,NA,NA,TGTGCCAGCAGCTTATCAACAGGCCGGAACGAGCAGTACTTC,CASSLSTGRNEQYF
TRBJ2-5,TRBV11-3,NA,NA,TGTGCCAGCAGCTTAGGCGAAGAGACCCAGTACTTC,CASSLGEETQYF
TRBJ1-5,TRBV27,NA,NA,TGTGCCAGCAGTTTTCGGGGGGGCGCGTCGAATCAGCCCCAGCATTTT,CASSFRGGASNQPQHF
TRBJ2-2,TRBV9,once,NA,TGTGCCAGCAGCGTAATACAGAACACCGGGGAGCTGTTTTTT,CASSVIQNTGELFF
TRBJ2-7,TRBV11-2,few,NA,TGTGCCAGCAGCCATTGGACACGGCGGCTTTCCTACGAGCAGTACTTC,CASSHWTRRLSYEQYF
TRBJ2-1,TRBV5-6,NA,TRBD2,TGTGCCAGCAGCGTGGGGGGCGGGGGGGGCTGGAATGAGCAGTTCTTC,CASSVGGGGGWNEQFF
TRBJ2-7,TRBV4-2,NA,TRBD2,TGTGCCAGCAGGACCGGACTAGCGGGGACCTACGAGCAGTACTTC,CASRTGLAGTYEQYF
TRBJ2-7,TRBV11-2,NA,NA,TGTGCCAGCAGCTTAATACTGGTGAGGGGGGGCCCCTCCTACGAGCAGTACTTC,CASSLILVRGGPSYEQYF
TRBJ2-2,TRBV2,NA,NA,TGTGCCAGCAGTCCTACCGGGGAGCTGTTTTTT,CASSPTGELFF
TRBJ1-1,TRBV27,NA,NA,TGTGCCAGCAGACGCGGTGGGGGGGTGAACACTGAAGCTTTCTTT,CASRRGGGVNTEAFF
TRBJ2-7,TRBV15,NA,TRBD2,TGTGCCACCAGCAGAGATCGGGGACTACCATCTGAGCAGTACTTC,CATSRDRGLPSEQYF